This T cell receptor beta chain emerged from a study of blood T cell repertoires in COVID-19. Whole-study context: The United States, Italy and Spain supplied acute and convalescent COVID-19 samples. T cells, B-cell-depleted T cells, or PBMCs supplied cDNA or gDNA.

Per the original data handling: Cell counts per sample came from amplifying reference gene primers. Here immunoSEQ multiplex PCR was the method, and the copy in TCRdb shows in-frame clones only, minus some. The DNA was the basis for D and trimming; V, J and clone size are from that table. The repertoire has 170,000 or so clones, 90% of them found once; the top ten carry approximately 0.5%. The CDR3 spans 16 residues. From germline, CDR1 is MNHEY and CDR2 SMNVEV (reference sequence). Trimming shortened V by 6 bases and J by 6 bases, and 20 bases separated the two germline ends. This TCR was recovered from a man in his fifties with acute or convalescent COVID-19. The sample taken for sequencing was peripheral blood. This rearrangement joins TRBV27 to TRBJ2-2; TRBD2 might be the D (5 bases). This chain's CDR3 is CASSTTGYSGAGELFF. DNA of the CDR3: TGTGCCAGCAGCACTACGGGATATTCTGGAGCCGGGGAGCTGTTTTTT.